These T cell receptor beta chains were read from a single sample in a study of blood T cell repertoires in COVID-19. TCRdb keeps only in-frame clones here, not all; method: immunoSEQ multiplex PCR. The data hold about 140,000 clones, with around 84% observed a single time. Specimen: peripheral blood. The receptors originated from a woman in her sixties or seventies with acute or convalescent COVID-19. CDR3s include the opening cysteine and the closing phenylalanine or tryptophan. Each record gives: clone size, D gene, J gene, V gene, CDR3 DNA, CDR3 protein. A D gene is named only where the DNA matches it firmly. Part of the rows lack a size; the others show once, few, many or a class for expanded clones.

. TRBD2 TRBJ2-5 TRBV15 TGTGCCACCAGCGGAGGACTAGCGGGGGATGAGACCCAGTACTTC CATSGGLAGDETQYF
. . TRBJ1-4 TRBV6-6 TGTGCCAGCAGTTACACTTCTGGTGAAAAACTGTTTTTT CASSYTSGEKLFF
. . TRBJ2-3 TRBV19 TGTGCCAGTAGTATTGTTTCTAGCACAGATACGCAGTATTTT CASSIVSSTDTQYF
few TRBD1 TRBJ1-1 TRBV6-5 TGTGCCAGCAGCGCCGGGACAGGGATTAATGCTTTCTTT CASSAGTGINAFF
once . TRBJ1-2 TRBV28 TGTGCCAGCAGTTCCCCAAGTTTAGGTCGGGGGAAGAACTATGGCTACACCTTC CASSSPSLGRGKNYGYTF
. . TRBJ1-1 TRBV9 TGTGCCAGCAGCGTACGGGTGAACACTGAAGCTTTCTTT CASSVRVNTEAFF
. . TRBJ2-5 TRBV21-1 TGTGCCAGCAGCCCCGCGACAGGAAAACAAGAGACCCAGTACTTC CASSPATGKQETQYF
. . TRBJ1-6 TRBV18 TGTGCCAGCTCACCACAACAGGGAAATTCACCCCTCCACTTT CASSPQQGNSPLHF
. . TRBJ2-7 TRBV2 TGTGCCAGCTCGGGGGGCAATAATGGCGAGCAGTACTTC CASSGGNNGEQYF
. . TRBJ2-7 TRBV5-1 TGCGCCAGCCGTGCGGGGACAGTCTCCTACGAGCAGTACTTC CASRAGTVSYEQYF
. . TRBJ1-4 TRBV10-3 TGTGCCATCAGTGAGGGGGGAGGCGGTGAAAAACTGTTTTTT CAISEGGGGEKLFF
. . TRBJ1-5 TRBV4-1 TGCGCCAGCAGCCAAGAAGTAGCCAGGGGAAATCAGCCCCAGCATTTT CASSQEVARGNQPQHF
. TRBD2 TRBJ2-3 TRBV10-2 TGCGCTGAGGGGGGAGCGGGGGATGTAGATACGCAGTATTTT CAEGGAGDVDTQYF
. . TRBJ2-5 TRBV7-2 TGTGCCAGCAGCTTATCAGCTAGCGAGACCCAGTACTTC CASSLSASETQYF
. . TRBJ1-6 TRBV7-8 TGTGCCAGCAGCCTCATGGGGCAGTGGGGTTCACCCCTCCACTTT CASSLMGQWGSPLHF
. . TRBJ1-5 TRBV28 TGTGCCAGCAGTCCCCTGGGGGGGAATAGCAATCAGCCCCAGCATTTT CASSPLGGNSNQPQHF
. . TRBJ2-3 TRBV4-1 TGCGCCAGCAGCGTATTAAGCACAGATACGCAGTATTTT CASSVLSTDTQYF
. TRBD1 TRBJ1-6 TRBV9 TGTGCCAGCAGCGTAGCGGGACAGGGGACTAATTCACCCCTCCACTTT CASSVAGQGTNSPLHF
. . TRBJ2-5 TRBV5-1 TGCGCCAGCAGCCCCCCGTCTGGGGCCCAAGAGACCCAGTACTTC CASSPPSGAQETQYF
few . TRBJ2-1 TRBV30 TGTGCCTGGAGTCCAGGTACAACCCCCTATGAGCAGTTCTTC CAWSPGTTPYEQFF
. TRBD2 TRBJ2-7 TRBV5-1 TGCGCCAGCAGCTTGGTTTGGAGCGGGGGGGCGGGCTCCTACGAGCAGTACTTC CASSLVWSGGAGSYEQYF
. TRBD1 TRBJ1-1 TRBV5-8 TGTGCCAGCAGCTTGGGGGACAGGGAATCCACTGAAGCTTTCTTT CASSLGDRESTEAFF
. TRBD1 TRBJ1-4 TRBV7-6 TGTGCCAGCAGCTTAGACAGGGGTAGGGGTGAAAAACTGTTTTTT CASSLDRGRGEKLFF
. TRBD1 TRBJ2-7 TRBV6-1 TGTGCCAGCAGTGATGGGACAGGGGACGTAAAGCAGTACTTC CASSDGTGDVKQYF
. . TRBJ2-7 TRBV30 TGTGCCTGGAGTAGCCAAATTCTTTCCTACGAGCAGTACTTC CAWSSQILSYEQYF
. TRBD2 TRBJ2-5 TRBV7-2 TGTGCCAGCAGCGAACTAGCGGGGGGGCAAGAGACCCAGTACTTC CASSELAGGQETQYF
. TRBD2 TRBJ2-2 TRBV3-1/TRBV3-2 TGTGCCAGCAGCCAGGTCCCGAGCGGGGGGCGTACCGGGGAGCTGTTTTTT CASSQVPSGGRTGELFF
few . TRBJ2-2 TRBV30 TGTGCCTGGAGCGGCAGATGGGGGGGCGTAGGTGGCACCGGGGAGCTGTTTTTT CAWSGRWGGVGGTGELFF
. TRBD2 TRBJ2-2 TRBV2 TGTGCCAGCAGTGTGACTAGCGGGGGCACCGGGGAGCTGTTTTTT CASSVTSGGTGELFF